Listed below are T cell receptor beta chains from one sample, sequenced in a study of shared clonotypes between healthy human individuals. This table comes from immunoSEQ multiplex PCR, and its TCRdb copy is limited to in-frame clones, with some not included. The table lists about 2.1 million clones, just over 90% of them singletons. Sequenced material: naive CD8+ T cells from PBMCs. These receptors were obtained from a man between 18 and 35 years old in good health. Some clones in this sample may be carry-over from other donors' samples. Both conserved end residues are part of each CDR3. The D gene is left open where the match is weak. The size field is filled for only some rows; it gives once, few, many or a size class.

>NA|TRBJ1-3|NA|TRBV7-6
TGTGCCAGCAGCTTAGGTAGCTACCGCTCTGGAAACACCATATATTTT
CASSLGSYRSGNTIYF
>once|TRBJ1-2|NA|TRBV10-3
TGTGCCATCAGCGGGACGGAGTCCCTAGTTTACACCTTC
CAISGTESLVYTF
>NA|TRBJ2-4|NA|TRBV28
TGTGCCAGCAGTTTCAGCCGGGGGCCCGACATTCAGTACTTC
CASSFSRGPDIQYF
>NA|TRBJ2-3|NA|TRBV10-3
TGTGCCATCAAACCCTCACAAGGGGTACTCCTCCCAGATACGCAGTATTTT
CAIKPSQGVLLPDTQYF
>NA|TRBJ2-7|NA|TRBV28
TGTGCCAGCAGTTCAGGCTCCTACGAGCAGTACTTC
CASSSGSYEQYF
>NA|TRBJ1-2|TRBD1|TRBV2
TGTGCCAGCACCGGACGGACAGGGATATATGGCTACACCTTC
CASTGRTGIYGYTF
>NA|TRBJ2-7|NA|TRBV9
TGTGCCAGCAGCGTAGGAGGAAGTACCTACGAGCAGTACTTC
CASSVGGSTYEQYF
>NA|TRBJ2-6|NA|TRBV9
TGTGCCAGCAGCGTATCCGGCGGACCCTCTGGGGCCAACGTCCTGACTTTC
CASSVSGGPSGANVLTF
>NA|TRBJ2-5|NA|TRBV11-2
TGTGCCAGCAGCTTAGTGGGGTCCCAAGAGACCCAGTACTTC
CASSLVGSQETQYF
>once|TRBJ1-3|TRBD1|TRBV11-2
TGTGCCAGCAGCTTGACAGGGAGCCACCTAAACACCATATATTTT
CASSLTGSHLNTIYF
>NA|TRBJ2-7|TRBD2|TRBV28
TGTGCCAGCAATTCCCAGCGGGAGCGCGGGGTTGGCGAGCAGTACTTC
CASNSQRERGVGEQYF
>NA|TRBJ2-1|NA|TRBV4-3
TGCGCCAGCAGCCAAGATGAACTGGGCAATGAGCAGTTCTTC
CASSQDELGNEQFF
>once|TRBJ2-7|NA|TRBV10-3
TGTGCCATCAGCCCCTGGACAGAAAACTACGAGCAGTACTTC
CAISPWTENYEQYF
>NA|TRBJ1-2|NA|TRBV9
TGTGCCAGCAGCGGTCCCGGCCGGGGGCAGGAGTATGGCTACACCTTC
CASSGPGRGQEYGYTF
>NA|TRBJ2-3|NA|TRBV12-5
TGTGCTAGTGGTTCCACGCGGGGTACGCAGTATTTT
CASGSTRGTQYF
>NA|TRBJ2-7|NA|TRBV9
TGTGCCAGCAGCGAGGCAGGGGAACGGCATTCGGGGGAGCAGTACTTC
CASSEAGERHSGEQYF
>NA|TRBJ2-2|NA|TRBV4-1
TGCGCCAGCAGCCAAAACCCGGGTCAGGGAGAGCTGTTTTTT
CASSQNPGQGELFF
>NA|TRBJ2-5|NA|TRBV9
TGTGCCAGCAGCGGCCCCGCTGGTCAGGGGATTCAAGAGACCCAGTACTTC
CASSGPAGQGIQETQYF
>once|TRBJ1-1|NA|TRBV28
TGTGCCAGCAGTTTACGAGGACGGAGGAACACTGAAGCTTTCTTT
CASSLRGRRNTEAFF
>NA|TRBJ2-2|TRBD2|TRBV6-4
TGTGCCAGCAGTATCGGACTAGCGGGAGGGACCGGGGAGCTGTTTTTT
CASSIGLAGGTGELFF
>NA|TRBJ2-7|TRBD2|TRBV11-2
TGTGCCAGCAGCCCCTCACAGCGGGGTAATTACGAGCAGTACTTC
CASSPSQRGNYEQYF
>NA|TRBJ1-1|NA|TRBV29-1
TGCAGCGTCCGACCCCCGGCGAACACTGAAGCTTTCTTT
CSVRPPANTEAFF
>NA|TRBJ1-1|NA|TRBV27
TGTGCCAGCAGGTCCTCAGGTGGGACTGAAGCTTTCTTT
CASRSSGGTEAFF
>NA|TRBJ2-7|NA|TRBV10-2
TGCGCCAGCAGGGGGGGGCGCTTCTCCGAGCAGTACTTC
CASRGGRFSEQYF